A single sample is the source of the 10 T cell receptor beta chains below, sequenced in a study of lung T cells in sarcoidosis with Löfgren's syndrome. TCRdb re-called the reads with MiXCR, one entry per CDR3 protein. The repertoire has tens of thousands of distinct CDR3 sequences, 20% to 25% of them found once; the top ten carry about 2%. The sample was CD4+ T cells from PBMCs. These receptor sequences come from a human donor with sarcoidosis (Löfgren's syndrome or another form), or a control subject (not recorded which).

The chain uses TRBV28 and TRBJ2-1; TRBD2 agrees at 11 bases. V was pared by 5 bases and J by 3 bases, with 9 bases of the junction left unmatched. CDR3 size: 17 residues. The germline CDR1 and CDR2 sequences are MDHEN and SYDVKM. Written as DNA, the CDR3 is TGTGCCAGCAGTAACCGACTAGCGGGGCTTAGCTACAATGAGCAGTTCTTC. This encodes CASSNRLAGLSYNEQFF.

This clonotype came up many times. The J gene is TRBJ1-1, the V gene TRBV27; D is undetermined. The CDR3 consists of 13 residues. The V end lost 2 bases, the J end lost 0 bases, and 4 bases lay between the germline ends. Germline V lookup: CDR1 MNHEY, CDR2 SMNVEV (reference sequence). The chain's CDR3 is CASSLMVNTEAFF. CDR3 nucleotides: TGTGCCAGCAGTTTAATGGTGAACACTGAAGCTTTCTTT.

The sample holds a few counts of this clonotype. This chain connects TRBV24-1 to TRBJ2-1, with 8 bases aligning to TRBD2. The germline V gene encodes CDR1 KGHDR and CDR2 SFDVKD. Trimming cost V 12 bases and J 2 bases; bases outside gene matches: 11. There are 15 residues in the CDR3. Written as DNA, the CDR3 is TGTGCCTCTCATTCGGGAGGGGCCCCCTACAATGAGCAGTTCTTC. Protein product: CASHSGGAPYNEQFF.

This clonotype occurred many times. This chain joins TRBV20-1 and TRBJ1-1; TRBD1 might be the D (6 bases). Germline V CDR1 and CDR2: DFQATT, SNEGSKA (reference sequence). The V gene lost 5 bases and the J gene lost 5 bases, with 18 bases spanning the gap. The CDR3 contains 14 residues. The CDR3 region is CSAPRPGARTEAFF. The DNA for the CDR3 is TGCAGTGCTCCTAGGCCGGGGGCGAGAACTGAAGCTTTCTTT.

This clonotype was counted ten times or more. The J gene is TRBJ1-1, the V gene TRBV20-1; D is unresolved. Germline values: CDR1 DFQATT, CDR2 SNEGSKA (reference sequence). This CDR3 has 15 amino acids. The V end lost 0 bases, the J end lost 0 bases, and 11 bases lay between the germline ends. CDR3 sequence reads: CSARDRRSMNTEAFF. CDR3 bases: TGCAGTGCTAGAGATAGGAGGTCCATGAACACTGAAGCTTTCTTT.

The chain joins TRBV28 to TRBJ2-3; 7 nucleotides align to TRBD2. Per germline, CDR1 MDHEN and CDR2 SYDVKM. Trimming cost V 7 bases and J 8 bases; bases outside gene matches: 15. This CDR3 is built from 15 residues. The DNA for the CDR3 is TGTGCCAGCAAGGAGACTAGCTTTCCTGGGCTTACGCAGTATTTT. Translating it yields CASKETSFPGLTQYF.

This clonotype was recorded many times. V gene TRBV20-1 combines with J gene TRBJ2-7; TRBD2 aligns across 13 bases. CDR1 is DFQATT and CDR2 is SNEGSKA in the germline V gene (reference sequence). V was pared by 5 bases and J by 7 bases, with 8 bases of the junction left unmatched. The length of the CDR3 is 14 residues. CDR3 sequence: CSARWTSGSGEQYF. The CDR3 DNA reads TGCAGTGCTCGATGGACTAGCGGGAGTGGTGAGCAGTACTTC.

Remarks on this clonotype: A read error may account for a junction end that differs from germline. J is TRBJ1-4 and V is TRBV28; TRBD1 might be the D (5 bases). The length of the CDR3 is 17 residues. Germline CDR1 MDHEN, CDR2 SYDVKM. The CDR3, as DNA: TGTGCCAGCAGTTTAAATTGGGGGACTGCAACTAATGAAGAACTGTTTTTT. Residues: CASSLNWGTATNEELFF.

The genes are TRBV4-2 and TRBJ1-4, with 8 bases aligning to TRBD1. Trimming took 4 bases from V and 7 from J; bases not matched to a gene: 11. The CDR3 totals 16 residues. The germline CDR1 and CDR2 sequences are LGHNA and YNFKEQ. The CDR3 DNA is TGTGCCAGCAGCCCGCGAGACAGGGGCGGGAGTGAAAAACTGTTTTTT. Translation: CASSPRDRGGSEKLFF.

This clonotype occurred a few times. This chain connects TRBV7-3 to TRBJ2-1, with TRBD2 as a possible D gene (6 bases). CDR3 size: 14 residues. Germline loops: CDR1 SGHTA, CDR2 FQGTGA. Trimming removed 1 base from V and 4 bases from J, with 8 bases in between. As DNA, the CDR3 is TGTGCCAGCAGCTTAAACGCGGGATACAATGAGCAGTTCTTC. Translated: CASSLNAGYNEQFF.